One and the same sample provided the 14 T cell receptor beta chains below, sequenced in a study of cytomegalovirus exposure and HLA in healthy donors. It was with 60 Vbeta and 13 Jbeta primers that the PCR ran. Clones were sequenced by immunoSEQ multiplex PCR, and TCRdb holds only the in-frame ones, with some missing. Of approximately 83,000 clones in the sample, approximately 80% were seen once. The sample comprised PBMCs. The receptors derive from a man aged 18 to 29 in good health and CMV-seronegative.

V is TRBV7-7 and J is TRBJ2-5, with 8 bases aligning to TRBD2. The CDR3 totals 14 residues. Germline V lookup: CDR1 SSHAT, CDR2 FNYEAQ (reference sequence). V was clipped by 3 bases and J by 4 bases; unmatched bases: 4. Written as DNA, the CDR3 is TGTGCCAGCAGCTTTGCAGCGGGAGTAGAGACCCAGTACTTC. This encodes CASSFAAGVETQYF.

This clone was recorded a few times. This rearrangement joins TRBV5-1 to TRBJ1-1; D is uncertain. CDR3 length equals 13 residues. V lost 1 base and J 4 bases, leaving 8 bases between the germline ends. Germline CDR1 reads SGHRS; CDR2 reads YFSETQ. CDR3 loop: CASSLQWATEAFF. The CDR3 coding sequence is TGCGCCAGCAGCTTGCAGTGGGCCACTGAAGCTTTCTTT.

The chain has TRBV19 and TRBJ1-3, with 7 bases fitting TRBD1. V lost 5 bases and J lost 3; bases outside the gene matches: 4. The CDR3 runs to 14 residues. CDR1 is LNHDA, CDR2 SQIVND, per germline (reference sequence). CDR3 residues: CASSWTGDGNTIYF. In nucleotides, the CDR3 is TGTGCCAGTAGTTGGACAGGTGATGGAAACACCATATATTTT.

This clone appeared a single time. The genes are TRBV9 and TRBJ1-2; D is uncertain. Per germline, CDR1 SGDLS and CDR2 YYNGEE. CDR3 length: 15 residues. V was pared by 2 bases and J by 5 bases, with 16 bases between. CDR3 sequence (DNA): TGTGCCAGCAGCGTCGGCGTACAGACCACATATGGCTACACCTTC. It is translated as CASSVGVQTTYGYTF.

As concerns this clone: This likely comes from a read error, as the CDR3 has no conserved phenylalanine or tryptophan at its end. The chain links TRBV5-4 to TRBJ1-1, with a possible D match to TRBD1 (6 bases). Germline V gene lookup returns CDR1 SGHNT and CDR2 YYREEE (reference sequence). Between the trimmed V and J ends, which lost 1 base and 10 bases, there was a span of 20 bases. This CDR3 has 15 amino acids. The CDR3 protein is CASSLRTDSLEGAFL. The CDR3 bases are TGTGCCAGCAGCTTGAGGACGGACAGTCTAGAGGGAGCTTTCCTT.

The chain links TRBV7-8 to TRBJ1-6; D uncertain. The CDR3 is 13 residues long. From germline, CDR1 is SGHVS and CDR2 FQNEAQ. V lost 4 bases and J 9 bases, leaving 10 bases between the germline ends. CDR3 nucleotide sequence: TGTGCCAGCAGCTCCCGGGGATTTTCACCCCTCCACTTT. Protein product: CASSSRGFSPLHF.

This chain uses TRBV18 with TRBJ1-1; the match to TRBD1 covers 9 bases. Germline V lookup: CDR1 KGHSH, CDR2 LQKENI. V shed 6 bases and J 4 bases; nucleotides not matched to a gene: 9. The CDR3 is 15 amino acids. The CDR3 here is CASSPGQGGITEAFF. In nucleotides, the CDR3 is TGTGCCAGCTCCCCGGGACAGGGCGGGATCACTGAAGCTTTCTTT.

The CDR3 nucleotides read TGTGCCAGTAGTATGGGGGGGGCAACCTATGGCTACACCTTC. Translation: CASSMGGATYGYTF. The J gene is TRBJ1-2, the V gene TRBV19; tentative D call: TRBD1 (6 bases). CDR1 and CDR2 from the germline V gene are LNHDA and SQIVND (reference sequence). The CDR3 is 14 amino acids. Trimming stripped 3 bases from V and 4 bases from J, with 12 bases between.

The rearrangement uses TRBV6-4 and TRBJ2-7; D perhaps matches TRBD1 (5 bases). Germline assignment: CDR1 MRHNA and CDR2 SNTAGT. V lost 7 bases and J 0 bases, leaving 13 bases between the germline ends. The CDR3 has 14 residues. The CDR3 spells CASISFDSSYEQYF. The CDR3 bases are TGTGCCAGCATTTCCTTCGACAGCTCCTACGAGCAGTACTTC.

This clone was counted a few times. The rearrangement uses TRBV10-3 and TRBJ1-1; 8 nucleotides line up with TRBD1. The CDR3 is made up of 12 amino acids. Germline V CDR1 and CDR2: ENHRY, SYGVKD. V was pared by 10 bases and J by 4 bases, with 5 bases of the junction left unmatched. This chain's CDR3 is CASGTGGTEAFF. The CDR3 nucleotides read TGTGCCAGCGGGACAGGAGGCACTGAAGCTTTCTTT.

This sequence joins TRBV6-4 and TRBJ2-1; no firm D call. With 2 bases removed from V and 8 bases from J, the gap between germline ends came to 13 bases. Germline lookup yields CDR1 MRHNA and CDR2 SNTAGT. The CDR3 length is 14 residues. CDR3 nucleotide sequence: TGTGCCAGCAGTGACACGGCTAGTGAGGATGAGCAGTTCTTC. Its protein is CASSDTASEDEQFF.

The chain is built from TRBV30 and TRBJ1-1; 9 nucleotides align to TRBD1. The CDR3 totals 15 residues. Trimming removed 2 bases from V and 3 bases from J; junction bases left unmatched: 7. The germline CDR1 and CDR2 sequences are GTSNPN and SVGIG (reference sequence). CDR3 sequence reads: CAWSKQGALDTEAFF. In DNA, the CDR3 is TGTGCCTGGAGTAAACAGGGGGCCCTGGACACTGAAGCTTTCTTT.

The V gene is TRBV18, the J gene TRBJ2-7; TRBD2 matches at 7 bases. The CDR3 has 13 residues. V lost 6 bases and J lost 3; bases outside the gene matches: 5. Germline V gives CDR1 KGHSH, CDR2 LQKENI. The CDR3: CASSAGDLYEQYF. As DNA, the CDR3 is TGTGCCAGCTCGGCGGGGGACCTCTACGAGCAGTACTTC.

The chain carries TRBV7-3 and TRBJ2-1, with D tentatively TRBD1 (6 bases). CDR3 size: 15 residues. Germline V gives CDR1 SGHTA, CDR2 FQGTGA. V lost 0 bases and J lost 6, with 12 bases in between. DNA of the CDR3: TGTGCCAGCAGCTTAACCCCTTTGGGGGCCAATGAGCAGTTCTTC. Translating gives CASSLTPLGANEQFF. Combining the CDR3 with reference TRBV7-3 and TRBJ2-1 gives the whole variable domain GAGVSQTPSNKVTEKGKYVELRCDPISGHTALYWYRQSLGQGPEFLIYFQGTGAADDSGLPNDRFFAVRPEGSVSTLKIQRTERGDSAVYLCASSLTPLGANEQFFGPGTRLTVL.